Described below is a single T cell receptor (beta chain) sequence and its context. This clone was recorded only once. It has no known antigen specificity. Base qualities are missing; no much larger clone stands one base away. The data belong to a study of blood T cell repertoires in COVID-19 (dated by TCRdb to 2020 to 2022). Context from the whole study: Samples covering the acute and convalescent phases of COVID-19 were provided by collaborators in the United States, Italy and Spain. The prospective study material was composed of cDNA or gDNA derived from T cells, B-cell-depleted T cells, or PBMCs. The repertoires were made available in a free public database intended to serve as a resource for research on the immune response to SARS-CoV-2. The dataset comprised deeply sampled blood TCRbeta repertoires from subjects exposed to, actively infected with, or recovered from COVID-19. Sample metadata almost always included a de-identified subject ID, COVID-19 status, age in years and sex. The samples were drawn from the first 160 participants of the ongoing ImmuneRACE study and from some 1,300 subjects provided by 6 global collaborators. Where HLA class I and class II types were available, the types were taken from metadata supplied by the sample provider, not from assay-based typing.

CDR1 SGHRS and CDR2 YFSETQ are derived from the germline V gene. The CDR3, cysteine through phenylalanine, is 14 amino acids long. This entry keeps only the CDR3 DNA: 42 bases, framed from base 1. The germline V and J ends show losses of 4 bases and 2 bases respectively, and no gene match explains 5 bases of the junction. In the prospective study, participants were about 18 to 89 years old, resided in about two dozen geographic areas of the United States, and were enrolled through a virtual design. To assign participants to cohorts, the prospective study relied on clinical history that participants themselves reported in a screening survey and a study questionnaire. ImmuneRACE Cohort 3 recovered participants were defined by two consecutive negative NP/OP PCR tests, healthcare professional clearance, or symptom resolution. Each participant in the prospective study had whole blood, serum and a nasopharyngeal or oropharyngeal swab collected by mobile phlebotomists. Prospective study participants could optionally give additional blood draws and questionnaires over an approximately two-month period. Blood samples from the prospective study were shipped frozen or at room temperature prior to DNA extraction.

Broad study findings and their caveats: How much clinical and demographic metadata was included differed by source and by participant, and the metadata was provided uncurated.

TCRbeta CDR3 regions were amplified from genomic DNA by means of the immunoSEQ Assay, a bias-controlled multiplex PCR. The paper's data handling went like this. Within the assay, amplification of reference gene primers was used to estimate how many nucleated cells each sample contained. To quantify the absolute abundance of each unique TCRbeta CDR3 rearrangement, sequence reads were collapsed and filtered. For each sample, productive Simpson clonality was calculated by taking the square root of Simpson's diversity index across productive rearrangements. Not all clones reach the TCRdb copy of this immuneACCESS table, which keeps in-frame sequences only. Checked studies attribute under half of the gap to unresolved V genes and leave the rest unexplained. V, J and clone size are those of that table, while D and trimming were read from the DNA. Counted in this sample were 150,000 or so clones; around nine tenths of them appeared once. The ten largest clonotypes hold about 6.6% of the sample.

This chain is built from TRBV5-1 and TRBJ2-5, and 7 junction bases match TRBD1. Specimen: PBMCs or T cells enriched from blood (not recorded which). This receptor was identified in a woman aged 50 to 60 who had recovered from COVID-19. The encoded CDR3 is CASSQGTVQETQYF. At the DNA level, the sequence is TGCGCCAGCAGCCAAGGGACAGTACAAGAGACCCAGTACTTC.